The text below deals with one T cell receptor beta chain. Its specificity is unknown. All the people who gave samples were healthy bone marrow donors. The study ran its PCR with 60 Vbeta and 13 Jbeta primers. TCRdb keeps only in-frame clones here, not all; method: immunoSEQ multiplex PCR. The table lists approximately 85,000 clones, about four fifths of them singletons. CDR3 length equals 14 residues. Germline CDR1 reads MNHNY; CDR2 reads SVGAGI (reference sequence). V dropped 8 bases and J dropped 7; count of bases not matched to a gene: 8. These data originate in a study of cytomegalovirus exposure and HLA in healthy donors. Turning to the study itself: The Caucasian-associated ancestry cluster contained 81% of the 398 genotyped donors.

Points from the study as a whole: Reported results showed that the classifier diagnosed cytomegalovirus status with high specificity and sensitivity.

The receptor was derived from a man between 25 and 39 years old in good health and CMV-seronegative. The sequenced material came from PBMCs. The chain couples TRBV6-6 to TRBJ1-6, with 7 bases that match TRBD1. This chain's CDR3 is CASDPGTANSPLHF. The CDR3 DNA reads as TGTGCCAGCGATCCCGGGACAGCAAATTCACCCCTCCACTTT.